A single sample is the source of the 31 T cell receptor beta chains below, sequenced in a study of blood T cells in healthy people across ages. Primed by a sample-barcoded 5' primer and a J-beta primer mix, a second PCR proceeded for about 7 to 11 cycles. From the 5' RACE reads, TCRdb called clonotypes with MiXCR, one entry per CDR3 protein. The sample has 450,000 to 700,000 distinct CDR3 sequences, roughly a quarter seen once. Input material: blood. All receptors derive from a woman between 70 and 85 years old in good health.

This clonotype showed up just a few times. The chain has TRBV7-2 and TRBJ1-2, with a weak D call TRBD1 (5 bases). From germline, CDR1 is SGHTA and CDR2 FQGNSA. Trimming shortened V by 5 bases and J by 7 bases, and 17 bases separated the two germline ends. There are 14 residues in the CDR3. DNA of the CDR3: TGTGCCAGCAGCCCCGGGGGTGGGCCAGGTGGCTACACCTTC. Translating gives CASSPGGGPGGYTF. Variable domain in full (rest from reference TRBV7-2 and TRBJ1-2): GAGVSQSPSNKVTEKGKDVELRCDPISGHTALYWYRQSLGQGLEFLIYFQGNSAPDKSGLPSDRFSAERTGGSVSTLTIQRTQQEDSAVYLCASSPGGGPGGYTFGSGTRLTVV.

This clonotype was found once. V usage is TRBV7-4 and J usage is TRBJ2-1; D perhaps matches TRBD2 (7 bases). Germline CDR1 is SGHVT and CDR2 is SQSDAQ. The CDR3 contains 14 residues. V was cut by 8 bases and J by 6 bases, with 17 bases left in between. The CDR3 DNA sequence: TGTGCCAGCTGCAGAGTGGGGGGGCGCAATGAGCAGTTCTTC. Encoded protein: CASCRVGGRNEQFF.

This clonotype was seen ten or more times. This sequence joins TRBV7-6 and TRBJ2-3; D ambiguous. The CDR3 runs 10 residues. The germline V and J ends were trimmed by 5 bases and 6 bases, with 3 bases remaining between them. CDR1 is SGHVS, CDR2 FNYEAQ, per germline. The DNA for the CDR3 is TGTGCCAGCAGCGGGGATACGCAGTATTTT. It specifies CASSGDTQYF.

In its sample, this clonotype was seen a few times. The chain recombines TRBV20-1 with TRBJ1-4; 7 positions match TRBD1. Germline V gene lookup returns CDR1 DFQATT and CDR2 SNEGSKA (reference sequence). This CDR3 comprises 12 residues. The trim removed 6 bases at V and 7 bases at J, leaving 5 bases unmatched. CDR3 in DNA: TGCAGTGCCCGACAGGGCATTGAAAAACTGTTTTTT. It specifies CSARQGIEKLFF.

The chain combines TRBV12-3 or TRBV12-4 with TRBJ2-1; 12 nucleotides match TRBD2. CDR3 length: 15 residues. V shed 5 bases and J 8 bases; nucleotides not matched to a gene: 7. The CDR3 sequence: CASSPGLAGLDEQFF. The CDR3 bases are TGTGCCAGCAGTCCCGGACTAGCGGGGCTGGATGAGCAGTTCTTC.

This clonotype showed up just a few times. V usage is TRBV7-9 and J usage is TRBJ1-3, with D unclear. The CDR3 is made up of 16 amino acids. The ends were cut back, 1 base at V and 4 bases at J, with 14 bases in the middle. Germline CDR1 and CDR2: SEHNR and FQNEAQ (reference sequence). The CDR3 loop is CASSLGWGGGGNTIYF. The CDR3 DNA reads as TGTGCCAGCAGCTTAGGATGGGGAGGAGGAGGAAACACCATATATTTT.

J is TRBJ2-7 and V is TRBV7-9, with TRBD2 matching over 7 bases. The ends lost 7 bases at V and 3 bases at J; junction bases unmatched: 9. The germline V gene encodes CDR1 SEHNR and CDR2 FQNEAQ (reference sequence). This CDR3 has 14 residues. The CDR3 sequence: CASTPGAGDYEQYF. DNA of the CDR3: TGTGCCAGCACCCCCGGCGCGGGGGACTACGAGCAGTACTTC. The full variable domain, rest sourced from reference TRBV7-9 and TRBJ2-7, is DTGVSQNPRHKITKRGQNVTFRCDPISEHNRLYWYRQTLGQGPEFLTYFQNEAQLEKSRLLSDRFSAERPKGSFSTLEIQRTEQGDSAMYLCASTPGAGDYEQYFGPGTRLTVT.

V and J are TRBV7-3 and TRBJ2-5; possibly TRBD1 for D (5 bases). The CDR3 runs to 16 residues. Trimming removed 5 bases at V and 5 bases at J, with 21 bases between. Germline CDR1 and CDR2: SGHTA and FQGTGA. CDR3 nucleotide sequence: TGTGCCAGCAGCCCCCAGCGAGTGTCAGGGCTGGAGACCCAGTACTTC. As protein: CASSPQRVSGLETQYF.

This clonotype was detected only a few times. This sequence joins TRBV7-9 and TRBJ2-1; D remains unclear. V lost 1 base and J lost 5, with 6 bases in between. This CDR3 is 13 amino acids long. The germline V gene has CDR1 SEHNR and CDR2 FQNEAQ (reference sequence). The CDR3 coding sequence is TGTGCCAGCAGCTTAGGGGCTAACAATGAGCAGTTCTTC. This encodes CASSLGANNEQFF.

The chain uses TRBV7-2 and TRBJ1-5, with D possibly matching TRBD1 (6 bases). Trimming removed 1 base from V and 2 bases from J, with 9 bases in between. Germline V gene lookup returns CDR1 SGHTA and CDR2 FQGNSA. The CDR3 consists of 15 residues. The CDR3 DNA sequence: TGTGCCAGCAGCTTAGACAGGGTTGGCAATCAGCCCCAGCATTTT. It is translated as CASSLDRVGNQPQHF.

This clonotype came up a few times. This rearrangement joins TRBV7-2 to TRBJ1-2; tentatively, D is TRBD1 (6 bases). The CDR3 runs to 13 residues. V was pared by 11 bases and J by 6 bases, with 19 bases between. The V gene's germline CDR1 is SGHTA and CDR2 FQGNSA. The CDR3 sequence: CALGGRGVDGYTF. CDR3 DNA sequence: TGTGCCCTAGGGGGGAGAGGGGTCGATGGCTACACCTTC.

The CDR3 spells CASSFGQGPQYF. For the CDR3, the DNA is TGTGCCAGCAGTTTCGGACAGGGACCCCAGTACTTC. The rearrangement links TRBV6-5 to TRBJ2-7; 8 bases agree with TRBD1. This CDR3 comprises 12 residues. The germline gives CDR1 MNHEY, CDR2 SVGAGI. J lost 10 bases, V lost 4 bases, and 6 bases had no gene match.

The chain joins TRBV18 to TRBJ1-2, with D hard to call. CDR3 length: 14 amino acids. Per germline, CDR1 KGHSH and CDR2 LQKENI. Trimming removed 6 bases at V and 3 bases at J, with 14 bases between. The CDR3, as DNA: TGTGCCAGCTCCGAGGATGCCTTCTACTATGGCTACACCTTC. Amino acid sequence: CASSEDAFYYGYTF.

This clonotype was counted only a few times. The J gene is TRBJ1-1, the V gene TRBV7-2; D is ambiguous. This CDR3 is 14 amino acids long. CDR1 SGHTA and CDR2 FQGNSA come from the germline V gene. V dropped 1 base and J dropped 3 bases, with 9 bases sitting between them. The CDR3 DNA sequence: TGTGCCAGCAGCTTAGGCTTCTTTTACACTGAAGCTTTCTTT. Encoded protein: CASSLGFFYTEAFF.

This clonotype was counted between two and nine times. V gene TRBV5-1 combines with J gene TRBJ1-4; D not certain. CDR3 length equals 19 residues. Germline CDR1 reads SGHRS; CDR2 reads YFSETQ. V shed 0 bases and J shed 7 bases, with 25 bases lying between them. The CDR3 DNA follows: TGCGCCAGCAGCTTGGGTTGGGCAACATCGACATCAGCGGTTGAAAAACTGTTTTTT. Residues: CASSLGWATSTSAVEKLFF.

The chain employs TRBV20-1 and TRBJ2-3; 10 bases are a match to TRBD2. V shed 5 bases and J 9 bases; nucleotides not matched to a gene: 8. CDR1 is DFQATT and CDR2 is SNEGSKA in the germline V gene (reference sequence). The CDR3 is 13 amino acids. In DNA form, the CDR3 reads TGCAGTGCTTTAAGCGGGGGGGCCGGGACGCAGTATTTT. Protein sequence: CSALSGGAGTQYF.

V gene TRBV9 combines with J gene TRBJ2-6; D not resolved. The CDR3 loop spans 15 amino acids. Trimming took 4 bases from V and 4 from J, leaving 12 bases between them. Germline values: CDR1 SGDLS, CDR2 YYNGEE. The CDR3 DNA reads TGTGCCAGCAGCCCCCGTATCCCCGGGGCCAACGTCCTGACTTTC. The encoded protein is CASSPRIPGANVLTF.

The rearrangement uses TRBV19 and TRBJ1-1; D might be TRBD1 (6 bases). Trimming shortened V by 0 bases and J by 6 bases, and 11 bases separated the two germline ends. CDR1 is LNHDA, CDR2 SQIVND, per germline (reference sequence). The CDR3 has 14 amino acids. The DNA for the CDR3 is TGTGCCAGTAGTATAGACCTGGACAGTCCTGAAGCTTTCTTT. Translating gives CASSIDLDSPEAFF.

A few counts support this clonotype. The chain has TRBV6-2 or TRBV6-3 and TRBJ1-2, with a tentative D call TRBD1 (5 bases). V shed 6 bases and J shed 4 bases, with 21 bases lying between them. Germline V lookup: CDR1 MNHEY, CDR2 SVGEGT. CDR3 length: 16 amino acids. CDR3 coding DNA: TGTGCCAGCAGACCTGTCCCAGGGACGATCTTCTATGGCTACACCTTC. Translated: CASRPVPGTIFYGYTF.

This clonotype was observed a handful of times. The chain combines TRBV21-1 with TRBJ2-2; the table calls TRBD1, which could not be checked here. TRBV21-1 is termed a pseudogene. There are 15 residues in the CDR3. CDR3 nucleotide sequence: TGTGCCAGCAGCGCGACAGGGTTGGTGGCCGGGGAGCTGTTTTTT. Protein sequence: CASSATGLVAGELFF.

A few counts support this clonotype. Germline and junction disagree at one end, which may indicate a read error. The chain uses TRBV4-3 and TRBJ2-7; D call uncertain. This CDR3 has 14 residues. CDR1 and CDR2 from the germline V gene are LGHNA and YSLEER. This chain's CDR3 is CASNQEHRVYEQYF. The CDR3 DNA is TGCGCCAGCAACCAAGAACATCGGGTCTACGAGCAGTACTTC.

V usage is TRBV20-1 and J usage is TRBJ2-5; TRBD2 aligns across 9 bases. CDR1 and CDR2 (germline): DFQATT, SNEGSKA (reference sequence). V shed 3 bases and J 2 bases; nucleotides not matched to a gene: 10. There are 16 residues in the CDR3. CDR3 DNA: TGCAGTGCTAGGGCCCCTGTGGCGGGGGGGCAAGAGACCCAGTACTTC. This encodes CSARAPVAGGQETQYF.

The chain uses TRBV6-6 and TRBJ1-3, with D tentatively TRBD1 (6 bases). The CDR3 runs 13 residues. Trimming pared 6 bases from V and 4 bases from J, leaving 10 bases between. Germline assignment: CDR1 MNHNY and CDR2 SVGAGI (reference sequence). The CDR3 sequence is CASRKDSGNTIYF. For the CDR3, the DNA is TGTGCCAGCAGAAAGGACAGCGGAAACACCATATATTTT.

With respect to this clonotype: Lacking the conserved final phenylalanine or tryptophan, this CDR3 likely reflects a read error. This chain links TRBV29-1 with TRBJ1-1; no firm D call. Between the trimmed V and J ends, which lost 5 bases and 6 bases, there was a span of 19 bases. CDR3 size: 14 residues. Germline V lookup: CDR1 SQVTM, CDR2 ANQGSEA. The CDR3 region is CSVSSDGRGAEAFL. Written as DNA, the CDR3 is TGCAGCGTTTCCTCGGATGGGCGGGGAGCTGAAGCTTTCCTT.

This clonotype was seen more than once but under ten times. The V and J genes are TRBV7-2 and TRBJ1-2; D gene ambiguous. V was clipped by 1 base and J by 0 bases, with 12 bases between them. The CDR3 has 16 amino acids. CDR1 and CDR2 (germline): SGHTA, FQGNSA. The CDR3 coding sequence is TGTGCCAGCAGCTTAGTGGCTGAGGCCACTAACTATGGCTACACCTTC. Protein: CASSLVAEATNYGYTF. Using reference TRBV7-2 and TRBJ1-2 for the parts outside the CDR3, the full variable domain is GAGVSQSPSNKVTEKGKDVELRCDPISGHTALYWYRQSLGQGLEFLIYFQGNSAPDKSGLPSDRFSAERTGGSVSTLTIQRTQQEDSAVYLCASSLVAEATNYGYTFGSGTRLTVV.

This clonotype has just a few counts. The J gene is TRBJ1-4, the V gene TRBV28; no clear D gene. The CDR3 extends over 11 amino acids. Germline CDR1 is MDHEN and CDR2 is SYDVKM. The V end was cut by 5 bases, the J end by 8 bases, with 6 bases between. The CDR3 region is CASSDPEKLFF. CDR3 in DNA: TGTGCCAGCAGTGACCCCGAAAAACTGTTTTTT.

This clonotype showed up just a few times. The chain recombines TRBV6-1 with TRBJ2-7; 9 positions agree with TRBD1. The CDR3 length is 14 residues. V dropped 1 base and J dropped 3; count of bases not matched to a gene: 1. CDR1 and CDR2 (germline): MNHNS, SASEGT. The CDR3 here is CASSEGTGDYEQYF. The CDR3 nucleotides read TGTGCCAGCAGTGAAGGGACAGGGGACTACGAGCAGTACTTC.

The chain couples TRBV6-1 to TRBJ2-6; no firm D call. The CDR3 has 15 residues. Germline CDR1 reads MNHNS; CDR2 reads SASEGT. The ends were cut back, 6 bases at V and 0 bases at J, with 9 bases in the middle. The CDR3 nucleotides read TGTGCCAGCAGGAGCTCGGGCTCTGGGGCCAACGTCCTGACTTTC. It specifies CASRSSGSGANVLTF.

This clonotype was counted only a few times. The CDR3 DNA reads as TGCAGTGCCACTCCCGGGACCCGCTCCTACAATGAGCAGTTCTTC. It yields the protein CSATPGTRSYNEQFF. The chain recombines TRBV20-1 with TRBJ2-1; possibly TRBD1 or TRBD2 for D (5 bases each). The V and J ends lost 6 bases and 0 bases respectively, with 15 bases between them. Germline CDR1 and CDR2: DFQATT and SNEGSKA (reference sequence). The length of the CDR3 is 15 residues.

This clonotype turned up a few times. The CDR3 loop is CSAPTTGGGEQFF. DNA of the CDR3: TGCAGTGCACCAACGACAGGGGGAGGTGAGCAGTTCTTC. The rearrangement uses TRBV20-1 and TRBJ2-5, with 9 bases fitting TRBD1. The tail of the sequence fits TRBJ2-1 better, so the J call may be wrong. From germline, CDR1 is DFQATT and CDR2 SNEGSKA (reference sequence). This CDR3 comprises 13 residues.

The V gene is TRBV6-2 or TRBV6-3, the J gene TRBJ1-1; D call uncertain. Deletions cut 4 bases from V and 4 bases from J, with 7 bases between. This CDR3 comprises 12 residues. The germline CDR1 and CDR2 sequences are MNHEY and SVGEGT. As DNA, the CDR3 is TGTGCCAGCAGTTCCTACGGCACTGAAGCTTTCTTT. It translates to CASSSYGTEAFF.